This TCR beta chain was recovered during a study of identical twins. TCRdb processed the 5' RACE reads anew with MiXCR; each CDR3 protein has one entry. This table holds 1,800,000 or so distinct CDR3 sequences, less than 35% found once. Study-wide results and limits: Reduced insertions were recorded for abundant cord blood beta clonotypes, with no such pattern in memory repertoires. The conclusions drew on cross-sectional statistical analysis instead of tracking the same donors. Within twin pairs, the out-of-frame alpha sequences they shared showed excess low generation probability.

For this clonotype: Antigen specificity is unknown.

This CDR3 contains 19 residues. With V trimmed by 4 bases and J by 11 bases, 27 bases remained unmatched. Germline V gene lookup returns CDR1 SGHRS and CDR2 YFSETQ. This chain links TRBV5-1 with TRBJ2-5, with TRBD2 matching 9 bases. The receptor was isolated from a newborn girl in good health. The specimen sequenced was cord blood. The CDR3 DNA follows: TGCGCCAGCAGCCCCGAAGCGGGGGGCCACATCTACCTAATCAATGAGCAGTACTTC. Its protein product is CASSPEAGGHIYLINEQYF.